This is a list of T cell receptor beta chains from one sample in a study of control samples from healthy donors and cancer patients. Assay used: immunoSEQ multiplex PCR; TCRdb lists only in-frame clones, some missing. The sample consists of 93,000 or so clones, more than 85% of them appearing once. Material for sequencing was PBMCs. The receptors shown here come from a man aged 55 to 70 with lung cancer. CDR3s include the opening cysteine and the closing phenylalanine or tryptophan. Each record gives: J gene, clone size, D gene, V gene, CDR3 DNA, CDR3 protein. The D gene is left open where the match is weak. Clone size, where shown, is once, few, many, or a class for clones that have expanded.

>TRBJ1-5|NA|NA|TRBV6-5
TGTGCCAGCAGTCTAAACTTCTATAGCAATCAGCCCCAGCATTTT
CASSLNFYSNQPQHF
>TRBJ1-1|NA|NA|TRBV5-1
TGCGCCAGCAGCTTGTCTGGCACAAACACTGAAGCTTTCTTT
CASSLSGTNTEAFF
>TRBJ1-2|once|TRBD1|TRBV30
TGTGCCTGGATAGAGACAGGGGGCAACGATGGCTACACCTTC
CAWIETGGNDGYTF
>TRBJ2-1|once|TRBD1|TRBV19
TGTGCCAGTAGAGAAAGACAGGGGTCGACCTACAATGAGCAGTTCTTC
CASRERQGSTYNEQFF
>TRBJ2-1|NA|TRBD1|TRBV5-5
TGTGCCAGCAGCTTGCAGGGGGCATTCAATGAGCAGTTCTTC
CASSLQGAFNEQFF
>TRBJ2-7|NA|TRBD1|TRBV27
TGTGCCAGCAGTTTAACGGGACAGTCCTACGAGCAGTACTTC
CASSLTGQSYEQYF
>TRBJ2-2|NA|NA|TRBV6-5
TGTGCCAGCAGCCGGATCGACATCACCGGGGAGCTGTTTTTT
CASSRIDITGELFF
>TRBJ2-5|NA|TRBD1|TRBV5-1
TGCGCCAGCAGCTTGGAGGGACAGAATGGGGAGACCCAGTACTTC
CASSLEGQNGETQYF
>TRBJ1-6|NA|NA|TRBV11-2
TGTGCCAGCAGCTTAGTAGGCTTCACCTCCTATAATTCACCCCTCCACTTT
CASSLVGFTSYNSPLHF
>TRBJ2-1|NA|NA|TRBV5-1
TGCGCCAGCAGCTTGGACCCACGACCGGATGAGCAGTTCTTC
CASSLDPRPDEQFF
>TRBJ1-2|NA|NA|TRBV4-2
TGTGCCAGCAGCCAGGGCGGTGCGGGGGGTAACTATGGCTACACCTTC
CASSQGGAGGNYGYTF
>TRBJ1-1|NA|TRBD1|TRBV7-3
TGTGCCAGCAGCAGGGACAGGGGTGGCACTGAAGCTTTCTTT
CASSRDRGGTEAFF
>TRBJ1-2|NA|TRBD1|TRBV6-1
TGTGCCAGCAGTGAAGGGCCAGGGGGCTATGGCTACACCTTC
CASSEGPGGYGYTF
>TRBJ2-3|NA|NA|TRBV15
TGTGCCACCAGCAGAGTCAACACAGATACGCAGTATTTT
CATSRVNTDTQYF
>TRBJ2-5|NA|NA|TRBV2
TGTGCCAGCAGTGTGCAAGGACAAGAGACCCAGTACTTC
CASSVQGQETQYF
>TRBJ1-5|once|NA|TRBV4-1
TGCGCCAGCAGCCAAGACACCGATCAGCCCCAGCATTTT
CASSQDTDQPQHF
>TRBJ1-2|NA|NA|TRBV10-3
TGTGCCATCAGCTCCACAGGGACCAGTAACTATGGCTACACCTTC
CAISSTGTSNYGYTF
>TRBJ1-1|NA|NA|TRBV18
TGTGCCAGCTCACAGGGACGGCCGAACACTGAAGCTTTCTTT
CASSQGRPNTEAFF
>TRBJ1-2|few|NA|TRBV30
TGTGCCTGGAGTGAAGGCTTAGAGCACTATGGCTACACCTTC
CAWSEGLEHYGYTF
>TRBJ1-5|once|NA|TRBV30
TGTGCCTGGAGGAGAGACAGCAATCAGCCCCAGCATTTT
CAWRRDSNQPQHF
>TRBJ1-2|NA|NA|TRBV18
TGTGCCAGCTCACCAGCGAGTGGGGATGGCTACACCTTC
CASSPASGDGYTF
>TRBJ1-5|NA|NA|TRBV10-3
TGTGCCATCAGTGTAGGACAGCACAATCAGCCCCAGCATTTT
CAISVGQHNQPQHF
>TRBJ1-1|NA|NA|TRBV18
TGTGCCAGCTCACGCCTCGATGGAGCTGAAGCTTTCTTT
CASSRLDGAEAFF
>TRBJ2-1|NA|NA|TRBV2
TGTGCCAGCAGGACTGCCCAGCAGTTCTTC
CASRTAQQFF
>TRBJ2-1|NA|TRBD2|TRBV5-1
TGCGCCAGCCGCCAATCTAGCGGGGGCCGACAACATGAGCAGTTCTTC
CASRQSSGGRQHEQFF
>TRBJ1-1|NA|TRBD1|TRBV5-1
TGCGCCAGCAGCTCAGGGGGGAGGAACACTGAAGCTTTCTTT
CASSSGGRNTEAFF
>TRBJ1-1|NA|NA|TRBV10-3
TGTGCCATCAGTGTAATGAGGCAGCGTGAAGCTTTCTTT
CAISVMRQREAFF
>TRBJ1-1|NA|NA|TRBV14
TGTGCCAGCAGCTCGCGACAGGCCTCGAACACTGAAGCTTTCTTT
CASSSRQASNTEAFF
>TRBJ2-1|NA|NA|TRBV29-1
TGCAGCGTTGATCTAAAAGGGTTCGTTACCTACAATGAGCAGTTCTTC
CSVDLKGFVTYNEQFF
>TRBJ1-2|NA|TRBD1|TRBV30
TGTGCCTGGAGTGAGACAGGGATAAGTGGCTACACCTTC
CAWSETGISGYTF
>TRBJ1-2|NA|NA|TRBV6-5
TGTGCCAGCAGTTACCAAGACAGAGGGGATGGCTACACCTTC
CASSYQDRGDGYTF
>TRBJ1-6|NA|NA|TRBV19
TGTGCCAGTACCTCCGGGTTTACTTATTCACCCCTCCACTTT
CASTSGFTYSPLHF
>TRBJ1-5|NA|NA|TRBV24-1
TGTGCCACCAGTGATCCGGGACACCCCAATCAGCCCCAGCATTTT
CATSDPGHPNQPQHF
>TRBJ2-7|NA|NA|TRBV27
TGTGCCAGCAGTTTATTAGGGGGGACAGCCGAGCAGTACTTC
CASSLLGGTAEQYF
>TRBJ1-2|NA|NA|TRBV6-6
TGTGCCAGCAGTTCCAGGGGTACTAACTATGGCTACACCTTC
CASSSRGTNYGYTF
>TRBJ1-2|NA|NA|TRBV7-9
TGTGCCAGCAGCTGGCAGGCGAGTAACTATGGCTACACCTTC
CASSWQASNYGYTF
>TRBJ2-7|NA|NA|TRBV21-1
TGTGCCAGCAGCACTACCTACGAGCAGTACTTC
CASSTTYEQYF
>TRBJ2-4|NA|NA|TRBV30
TGTGCCTGGAGTGTACAAGTGTCGGCCAAAAACATTCAGTACTTC
CAWSVQVSAKNIQYF
>TRBJ1-6|NA|NA|TRBV6-1
TGTGCCAGCAGTGAAAAAGGGTTAGGGCAAAACAATTCACCCCTCCACTTT
CASSEKGLGQNNSPLHF
>TRBJ2-3|NA|TRBD2|TRBV4-1
TGCGCCAGCAGCCTCTTCGGACTAGCGGGGGCCTTCACAGATACGCAGTATTTT
CASSLFGLAGAFTDTQYF
>TRBJ1-4|NA|NA|TRBV12-5
TGTGCTAGTGGTTTATCACTTAGCGCAACTAATGAAAAACTGTTTTTT
CASGLSLSATNEKLFF
>TRBJ1-6|NA|NA|TRBV5-4
TGTGCCAGCAGCCCCGGACAGTCCTATAATTCACCCCTCCACTTT
CASSPGQSYNSPLHF
>TRBJ2-5|few|TRBD2|TRBV20-1
TGCAGTGCCAGTGGACTAGGCCAAGAGACCCAGTACTTC
CSASGLGQETQYF
>TRBJ1-4|once|NA|TRBV9
TGTGCCAGCAGCGCGACAGATTGGTCCGAAAAACTGTTTTTT
CASSATDWSEKLFF
>TRBJ2-2|NA|NA|TRBV14
TGTGCCAGCAGCCAAGATGGGCGGGGCCTTGCCGGGGAGCTGTTTTTT
CASSQDGRGLAGELFF
>TRBJ2-1|once|TRBD1|TRBV10-1
TGCGCCAGCAGTGGTAGGACAGGGCGCTCCTACAATGAGCAGTTCTTC
CASSGRTGRSYNEQFF
>TRBJ2-3|NA|NA|TRBV2
TGTGCCAGCAGTGAAGTAACAGTTGATACAGATACGCAGTATTTT
CASSEVTVDTDTQYF
>TRBJ1-1|NA|NA|TRBV24-1
TGTGCCACCAGTGATCCAACCGGCAGCGCTGAAGCTTTCTTT
CATSDPTGSAEAFF
>TRBJ1-3|few|TRBD1|TRBV7-2
TGTGCCAGCAGCCCCTCGGGACAGCTACGGACAAACACCATATATTTT
CASSPSGQLRTNTIYF
>TRBJ1-5|NA|TRBD1|TRBV7-8
TGTGCCAGCAGCCCTAGGGGACAGGGGGCAAGGGGCAATCAGCCCCAGCATTTT
CASSPRGQGARGNQPQHF
>TRBJ1-2|NA|TRBD1|TRBV29-1
TGCAGCGTCGGGACAGGGGGCGACTACACCTTC
CSVGTGGDYTF
>TRBJ2-7|NA|TRBD1|TRBV3-1/TRBV3-2
TGTGCCAGCAGCCGTGACAGGGGATCCTACGAGCAGTACTTC
CASSRDRGSYEQYF
>TRBJ2-7|NA|TRBD1|TRBV5-1
TGCGCCAGCAGCAACTCAGGGGGCATTTTCTCCTACGAGCAGTACTTC
CASSNSGGIFSYEQYF
>TRBJ2-3|NA|NA|TRBV5-1
TGCGCCAGCAGCTTGAATGCAGAGAGCACAGATACGCAGTATTTT
CASSLNAESTDTQYF
>TRBJ1-1|NA|NA|TRBV18
TGTGCCAGCTCAACAGCCGTCTCTGAAGCTTTCTTT
CASSTAVSEAFF
>TRBJ2-2|NA|NA|TRBV2
TGTGCCAGCAGCCTACAGGGGAACACCGGGGAGCTGTTTTTT
CASSLQGNTGELFF
>TRBJ2-3|NA|NA|TRBV5-4
TGTGCCAGCAGCCTGGGGCTAGCGACAAGCACAGATACGCAGTATTTT
CASSLGLATSTDTQYF
>TRBJ2-5|NA|NA|TRBV27
TGTGCCAGCAGTTTATCGTGGGAAGAAGAGACCCAGTACTTC
CASSLSWEEETQYF
>TRBJ1-1|NA|NA|TRBV11-3
TGTGCCAGCACCCAAATCGGAGGGATGTCTTTCTTT
CASTQIGGMSFF